These T cell receptor beta chains were read from a single sample in a study of cytomegalovirus exposure and HLA in healthy donors. Using immunoSEQ multiplex PCR, the repertoire was profiled, and TCRdb retains in-frame clones only, with some absent. The table lists 200,000 or so clones, roughly 80% of them singletons. The sequencing input was PBMCs. The receptors originated from a boy younger than 18 in good health and CMV-seronegative. The conserved cysteine and the conserved F or W are not part of the CDR3 here.

V gene: TRBV5-6
CDR3 length: 11
CDR3 protein: ASSLIFSYGYT

V gene: TRBV6-4
CDR3 length: 14
CDR3 protein: ASSALGLALSYEQY

V gene: TRBV6-1
CDR3 length: 12
CDR3 protein: ASSDQGGWETQY

V gene: TRBV29-1
CDR3 length: 12
CDR3 protein: SVARVSGANVLT

V gene: TRBV28
CDR3 length: 12
CDR3 protein: ASSRDRNGYEQY

V gene: TRBV5-6
CDR3 length: 9
CDR3 protein: ASSSTNEQY

V gene: TRBV27
CDR3 length: 13
CDR3 protein: ASSLGTHSNQPQH

V gene: TRBV11-1
CDR3 length: 11
CDR3 protein: ASSVPPGGELF

V gene: TRBV6-1
CDR3 length: 10
CDR3 protein: ASSVAGTDQF

V gene: TRBV19
CDR3 length: 11
CDR3 protein: ASSIDLRVEAF

V gene: TRBV5-1
CDR3 length: 13
CDR3 protein: ASSLGQGGRDTQY

V gene: TRBV7-9
CDR3 length: 12
CDR3 protein: ASSLGALNQPQH

V gene: TRBV9
CDR3 length: 12
CDR3 protein: ASSVDAGGEKLF

V gene: TRBV4-1
CDR3 length: 13
CDR3 protein: ASSQEHSLADEQY

V gene: TRBV19
CDR3 length: 13
CDR3 protein: ASRHEGQGLHGYT

V gene: TRBV5-1
CDR3 length: 12
CDR3 protein: ASSKTGVNTEAF

V gene: TRBV7-2
CDR3 length: 15
CDR3 protein: ASSLGLAGPSTDTQY

V gene: TRBV4-2
CDR3 length: 13
CDR3 protein: ASSHGSSGDNEQF

V gene: TRBV2
CDR3 length: 14
CDR3 protein: ASRPLGAGVTNEQF

V gene: TRBV4-1
CDR3 length: 12
CDR3 protein: ASRDGLGGGTQY

V gene: TRBV7-9
CDR3 length: 15
CDR3 protein: ASSLAGSGRGLYEQY

V gene: TRBV28
CDR3 length: 12
CDR3 protein: ASSLEVAGAPKK

V gene: TRBV27
CDR3 length: 18
CDR3 protein: ASSLIRITSGGLYQETQY

V gene: TRBV6-1
CDR3 length: 16
CDR3 protein: ASSEALGQGSGANVLT

V gene: TRBV6-5
CDR3 length: 13
CDR3 protein: ASSYVTGLGQPQH

V gene: TRBV5-1
CDR3 length: 12
CDR3 protein: ASTENRGRETQY

V gene: TRBV5-6
CDR3 length: 11
CDR3 protein: ASSQNPQAATF

V gene: TRBV28
CDR3 length: 14
CDR3 protein: ASSLVGGQGNQPQH

V gene: TRBV6-1
CDR3 length: 11
CDR3 protein: ASSVGQGNGYT

V gene: TRBV19
CDR3 length: 14
CDR3 protein: ASSIVHPPSYNEQF

V gene: TRBV11-2
CDR3 length: 12
CDR3 protein: ASSDRESDYEQY

V gene: TRBV5-1
CDR3 length: 12
CDR3 protein: ASSLRSGTYEQY

V gene: TRBV11-2
CDR3 length: 14
CDR3 protein: ASSPWVGTDQETQY

V gene: TRBV28
CDR3 length: 15
CDR3 protein: ASSFLASGGSYNEQF

V gene: TRBV5-1
CDR3 length: 14
CDR3 protein: ASSSPGGQGANVLT

V gene: TRBV28
CDR3 length: 13
CDR3 protein: ASTPELAGTLGQF

V gene: TRBV7-2
CDR3 length: 11
CDR3 protein: ASSLPGNYGYT

V gene: TRBV5-1
CDR3 length: 13
CDR3 protein: ASSLTSGTTDTQY

V gene: TRBV29-1
CDR3 length: 11
CDR3 protein: SVGQGSSYEQY

V gene: TRBV9
CDR3 length: 13
CDR3 protein: ASSAGLAGGSEQY

V gene: TRBV6-6
CDR3 length: 12
CDR3 protein: ASHTPLTGDGYT

V gene: TRBV5-6
CDR3 length: 9
CDR3 protein: ASSYRYEQY

V gene: TRBV27
CDR3 length: 14
CDR3 protein: ASSFSDHRDLGELF

V gene: TRBV7-9
CDR3 length: 11
CDR3 protein: ASSLGGTQPQH

V gene: TRBV6-5
CDR3 length: 12
CDR3 protein: ASSPTASGNTIY

V gene: TRBV7-8
CDR3 length: 13
CDR3 protein: ASSVYRGRNYGYT

V gene: TRBV27
CDR3 length: 12
CDR3 protein: ASSRAGESRELF

V gene: TRBV4-3
CDR3 length: 15
CDR3 protein: ASSQDRERGGADTQY

V gene: TRBV7-8
CDR3 length: 15
CDR3 protein: ASSSDGEDTTGEKLF